The 21 T cell receptor beta chains in this list originate from one sample, sequenced in a study of blood T cell repertoires in COVID-19. Data came from immunoSEQ multiplex PCR; TCRdb stores just in-frame clones and leaves some out. The table has some 200,000 clones, around 82% seen once. Specimen: peripheral blood. Source of these receptors: a woman aged 80 or over with acute or convalescent COVID-19.

The chain uses TRBV6-5 and TRBJ1-1; 7 bases match TRBD1. Germline CDR1 reads MNHEY; CDR2 reads SVGAGI. With V trimmed by 7 bases and J by 6 bases, 8 bases remained unmatched. The CDR3 runs to 13 residues. The CDR3 region is CASKGRGVPEAFF. The DNA for the CDR3 is TGTGCCAGCAAAGGCAGGGGGGTTCCTGAAGCTTTCTTT.

V gene TRBV12-3 or TRBV12-4 combines with J gene TRBJ2-5; D is possibly TRBD2 (6 bases). Trimming shortened V by 4 bases and J by 3 bases, and 9 bases separated the two germline ends. This CDR3 comprises 13 residues. CDR3 coding DNA: TGTGCCAGCAGTTCGGGCGGGAAAGAGACCCAGTACTTC. This translates into CASSSGGKETQYF.

The J gene is TRBJ1-6, the V gene TRBV5-1; 8 bases map to TRBD1. The CDR3 covers 16 residues. Germline assignment: CDR1 SGHRS and CDR2 YFSETQ. Trimming at V came to 0 bases and at J to 10 bases, leaving 9 bases not matched to a gene. The CDR3 is CASSLAGQGIQSPLHF. DNA of the CDR3: TGCGCCAGCAGCTTGGCTGGACAGGGTATTCAGTCACCCCTCCACTTT.

This chain links TRBV9 with TRBJ2-2; 12 positions match TRBD2. CDR1 is SGDLS and CDR2 is YYNGEE in the germline V gene. V trimming: 3 bases; J trimming: 4 bases; junction bases outside the gene matches: 4. This CDR3 contains 16 residues. The CDR3 DNA reads TGTGCCAGCAGCGGGCCGGGACTAGCGGGCACCGGGGAGCTGTTTTTT. Protein product: CASSGPGLAGTGELFF. The complete variable domain, with remaining parts taken from reference TRBV9 and TRBJ2-2, reads DSGVTQTPKHLITATGQRVTLRCSPRSGDLSVYWYQQSLDQGLQFLIQYYNGEERAKGNILERFSAQQFPDLHSELNLSSLELGDSALYFCASSGPGLAGTGELFFGEGSRLTVL.

The chain couples TRBV6-1 to TRBJ2-7; perhaps TRBD2 as D (5 bases). V was trimmed by 0 bases and J by 12 bases, leaving 12 bases between them. This CDR3 comprises 12 residues. The germline V gene encodes CDR1 MNHNS and CDR2 SASEGT. The CDR3 bases are TGTGCCAGCAGTGAAGCGGAGGCCCCGGGGTACTTC. Protein product: CASSEAEAPGYF.

The V call is TRBV7-9, the J call TRBJ2-7, with 11 bases lining up with TRBD1. After removal of 5 bases from V and 3 bases from J, the junction contained 12 bases not matched to a gene. CDR3 size: 17 residues. The V gene's germline CDR1 is SEHNR and CDR2 FQNEAQ (reference sequence). CDR3 in DNA: TGTGCCAGCAGCCAAATGGAGGGACAGGGGGGCGGCTACGAGCAGTACTTC. Its protein is CASSQMEGQGGGYEQYF.

This chain connects TRBV18 to TRBJ1-1, with a possible D match to TRBD1 (5 bases). Trimming removed 3 bases at V and 8 bases at J, with 16 bases between. The CDR3 contains 14 residues. Germline assignment: CDR1 KGHSH and CDR2 LQKENI. The CDR3 loop reads CASSPTALLSEAFF. As DNA, the CDR3 is TGTGCCAGCTCACCGACAGCGCTACTCTCCGAAGCTTTCTTT.

This clone was seen just once. The gene calls are TRBV7-2 and TRBJ2-7; 9 nucleotides match TRBD2. The trim removed 1 base at V and 5 bases at J, leaving 3 bases unmatched. Germline V gives CDR1 SGHTA, CDR2 FQGNSA. This CDR3 has 14 residues. The CDR3 DNA follows: TGTGCCAGCAGCTTAGTAGCGGGAGCGGACGAGCAGTACTTC. Translated: CASSLVAGADEQYF.

The J gene is TRBJ2-5, the V gene TRBV2; tentative D call: TRBD2 (6 bases). Germline CDR1 reads SNHLY; CDR2 reads FYNNEI. CDR3 length equals 12 residues. Trimming cost V 5 bases and J 5 bases, with 9 bases left between them. In nucleotides, the CDR3 is TGTGCCAGCAGTACTAGCCGGGAGACCCAGTACTTC. Amino acids: CASSTSRETQYF.

The J gene is TRBJ1-1, the V gene TRBV3-1 (or the pseudogene TRBV3-2); TRBD1 is a possible D gene (6 bases). CDR3 length: 16 residues. Deletions cut 0 bases from V and 5 bases from J, with 16 bases between. Germline CDR1 LGHDT, CDR2 YNNKEL (reference sequence). The CDR3 bases are TGTGCCAGCAGCCAAGAAGGCAGGGGACGCTTTACTGAAGCTTTCTTT. Its protein is CASSQEGRGRFTEAFF.

This clone was seen just once. The genes are TRBV5-8 and TRBJ1-5, with 8 positions matching TRBD1. The CDR3 runs 17 residues. Germline V gene lookup returns CDR1 SGHTS and CDR2 YDEGEE. With V trimmed by 2 bases and J by 5 bases, 12 bases remained unmatched. CDR3: CASSFRTGQAGDQPQHF. CDR3 nucleotide sequence: TGTGCCAGCAGCTTCCGGACAGGGCAGGCGGGGGATCAGCCCCAGCATTTT.

This clone was observed once. The V call is TRBV6-5, the J call TRBJ1-2; unclear D gene. This CDR3 is 15 amino acids long. Trimming left V 2 bases short and J 8 bases short, with 18 bases between. CDR1 is MNHEY and CDR2 is SVGAGI in the germline V gene. The CDR3 nucleotides are TGTGCCAGCAGTTACCGATGGCGGGCCCCGGGGGGCTACACCTTC. As protein: CASSYRWRAPGGYTF.

In DNA form, the CDR3 reads TGTGCCAGCAACGGACAAGGACACTACGAGCAGTACTTC. Translated: CASNGQGHYEQYF. This chain joins TRBV6-5 and TRBJ2-7; the D gene is possibly TRBD1 (5 bases). V lost 7 bases, J lost 3 bases, and 13 bases lay in between. This CDR3 is built from 13 residues. In germline, CDR1 is MNHEY, CDR2 SVGAGI.

This chain joins TRBV10-3 and TRBJ2-1; 12 bases map to TRBD2. The CDR3 spans 17 residues. Germline V gene lookup returns CDR1 ENHRY and CDR2 SYGVKD. V lost 7 bases and J lost 7; bases outside the gene matches: 14. CDR3 residues: CAINLAGGPRMVNEQFF. DNA for the CDR3: TGTGCCATCAATCTAGCGGGAGGGCCACGGATGGTAAATGAGCAGTTCTTC.

The chain joins TRBV29-1 to TRBJ1-1; weak D call: TRBD1 (6 bases). The CDR3 consists of 10 residues. The V end was cut by 4 bases, the J end by 10 bases, with 10 bases between. Germline lookup yields CDR1 SQVTM and CDR2 ANQGSEA. The CDR3 sequence is CSVAEGGAFF. In DNA, the CDR3 is TGCAGCGTTGCGGAAGGGGGAGCTTTCTTT.

This sequence joins TRBV11-2 and TRBJ1-5; 10 bases line up with TRBD1. J gave up 4 bases and V 7 bases, and 4 bases lay outside the gene matches. The CDR3 runs 14 residues. Germline-derived CDR1 and CDR2 are SGHAT and FQNNGV. CDR3 sequence reads: CASNGQGVNQPQHF. CDR3 nucleotide sequence: TGTGCCAGCAACGGACAGGGGGTAAATCAGCCCCAGCATTTT.

This chain connects TRBV11-2 to TRBJ2-5; maybe TRBD1 (5 bases). CDR1 SGHAT and CDR2 FQNNGV come from the germline V gene. V gave up 1 base and J gave up 5 bases, with 14 bases separating them. This CDR3 has 15 residues. CDR3 DNA sequence: TGTGCCAGCAGCTTAGCGGGCAGGGCCCAGGAGACCCAGTACTTC. It is translated as CASSLAGRAQETQYF.

The chain uses TRBV7-2 and TRBJ1-2; maybe TRBD1 (6 bases). The ends were cut back, 1 base at V and 2 bases at J, with 11 bases in the middle. CDR1 is SGHTA and CDR2 is FQGNSA in the germline V gene. This CDR3 spans 15 amino acids. The CDR3 loop reads CASSLVGGMNYGYTF. CDR3 DNA sequence: TGTGCCAGCAGCTTAGTAGGGGGAATGAACTATGGCTACACCTTC.

This chain links TRBV20-1 with TRBJ2-1; D is possibly TRBD1 (5 bases). The germline V and J ends were trimmed by 3 bases and 1 base, with 10 bases remaining between them. Germline V lookup: CDR1 DFQATT, CDR2 SNEGSKA (reference sequence). This CDR3 comprises 14 residues. CDR3 loop: CSASGALSYNEQFF. The CDR3 DNA follows: TGCAGTGCTAGTGGGGCCTTATCCTACAATGAGCAGTTCTTC.

The chain combines TRBV2 with TRBJ2-5, with 11 bases identical to TRBD2. Germline V CDR1 and CDR2: SNHLY, FYNNEI. There are 15 residues in the CDR3. J lost 1 base, V lost 3 bases, and 1 base had no gene match. CDR3 sequence reads: CASSELAGGQETQYF. Here the CDR3 DNA reads TGTGCCAGCAGTGAGCTAGCGGGGGGCCAAGAGACCCAGTACTTC.

This chain connects TRBV19 to TRBJ1-2; 12 positions agree with TRBD1. Germline loops: CDR1 LNHDA, CDR2 SQIVND (reference sequence). The CDR3 extends over 14 amino acids. V was clipped by 7 bases and J by 3 bases; unmatched bases: 3. The CDR3 DNA is TGTGCCAGTATGGGGACAGGGGGCCACTATGGCTACACCTTC. It codes for CASMGTGGHYGYTF.